This T cell receptor (beta chain) is from a study of human T cells and chemical hapten exposure. V lost 4 bases to trimming and J lost 0 bases; unmatched junction nucleotides: 13. CDR1 SGDLS and CDR2 YYNGEE come from the germline V gene. The CDR3 spans 18 residues. Original data processing: Sample-level TCR yields exhibited a median of about 96,000, with a range of about 20,000 to 750,000. A single record per CDR3 protein comes from TCRdb applying MiXCR to the RACE reads. These V and J calls rely on TCRdb rather than the paper's analysis. The data hold some 200,000 distinct CDR3 sequences, with around 30% observed a single time. The sample's time point: pre-sensitization, week 0. As for treatment: therapeutic diphenylcyclopropenone sensitization with weekly scalp DPC.

The chain uses TRBV9 and TRBJ2-3; 8 bases are shared with TRBD2. The TCR was taken from a woman aged 25 to 39 with alopecia areata. Some clones in this sample may be carry-over from other donors' samples. The sample was whole blood, taken in connection with sensitization to the hapten diphenylcyclopropenone (DPC). Here the CDR3 reads CASSPREAGVSSTDTQYF. The CDR3 coding sequence is TGTGCCAGCAGCCCCCGGGAAGCGGGAGTGTCTAGCACAGATACGCAGTATTTT.